Listed below are T cell receptor beta chains from one sample, sequenced in a study of blood T cell repertoires in COVID-19. Clones were read by immunoSEQ multiplex PCR, and TCRdb kept only the in-frame ones, dropping some. The table has around 170,000 clones, roughly 80% seen once. The source material was peripheral blood. The receptors were gathered from a woman aged 40 to 50 with acute or convalescent COVID-19. Each CDR3 is given with its conserved first and last residue.

v_gene	j_gene	CDR3aa
TRBV28	TRBJ1-2	CASSSWANGYTF
TRBV12-3/TRBV12-4	TRBJ1-5	CASSWGTPESQHF
TRBV12-5	TRBJ2-6	CASGSGFGANVLTF
TRBV7-8	TRBJ1-4	CASTSLANSKEKLFF
TRBV11-1	TRBJ1-1	CASSLDSSTEAFF
TRBV4-1	TRBJ2-1	CASSQDPGQGANEQFF
TRBV6-5	TRBJ1-2	CASSLGTAYTF
TRBV24-1	TRBJ2-5	CATASSVLMGAGGRETQYF
TRBV10-3	TRBJ1-1	CAIRENTEAFF
TRBV6-6	TRBJ1-4	CASRDRATNEKLFF
TRBV3-1/TRBV3-2	TRBJ2-1	CASSQATRGDEQFF
TRBV19	TRBJ1-1	CASSRRGQAIREAFF
TRBV2	TRBJ1-5	CASSPGTGIQPQHF
TRBV5-1	TRBJ1-6	CASSGGTGSAAGSPLHF
TRBV25-1	TRBJ1-4	CASHAARNEKLFF
TRBV18	TRBJ1-1	CASSPLEAQAFF
TRBV20-1	TRBJ1-6	CSASSHRLPLHF
TRBV28	TRBJ1-1	CASSLGGAIAFF
TRBV15	TRBJ2-2	CATSGTTGGTGELFF
TRBV5-8	TRBJ2-3	CASSRYTDTQYF
TRBV21-1	TRBJ2-5	CASSRSNTSGRAGQETQYF
TRBV28	TRBJ2-7	CASSLWDRGFEQYF
TRBV9	TRBJ1-2	CASSKSGGYGYTF